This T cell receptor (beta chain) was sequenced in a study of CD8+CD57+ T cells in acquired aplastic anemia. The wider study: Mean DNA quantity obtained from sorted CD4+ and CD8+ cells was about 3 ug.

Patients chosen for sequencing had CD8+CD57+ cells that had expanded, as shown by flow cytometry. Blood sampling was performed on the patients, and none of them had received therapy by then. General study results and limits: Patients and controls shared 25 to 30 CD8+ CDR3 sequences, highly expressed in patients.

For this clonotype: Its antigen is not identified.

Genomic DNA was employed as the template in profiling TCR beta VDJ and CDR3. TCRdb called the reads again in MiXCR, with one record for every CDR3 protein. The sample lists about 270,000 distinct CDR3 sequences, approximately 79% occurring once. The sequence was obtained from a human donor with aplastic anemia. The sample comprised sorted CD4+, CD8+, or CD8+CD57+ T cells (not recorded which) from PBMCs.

Here the CDR3 reads CASSLDEDCEQYF. Written as DNA, the CDR3 is TGCGCCAGCAGCCTTGATGAAGACTGCGAGCAGTACTTC. The V call is TRBV4-1, the J call TRBJ2-7; D not certain. This CDR3 has 13 residues. The V gene lost 4 bases and the J gene lost 6 bases, with 13 bases spanning the gap. CDR1 is MGHRA, CDR2 YSYEKL, per germline.